These T cell receptor beta chains were read from a single sample in a study of response to subunit inactivated influenza vaccine. TCRdb re-derived calls from the RT-PCR reads in MiXCR, one entry per CDR3 protein. The sample carries about 540,000 distinct CDR3 sequences, around 15% recorded once. Sequences were derived from PBMCs from blood, sampled 11 to 12 days after vaccination. Source of these receptors: a man aged 50 to 60 who received an inactivated influenza vaccine. The CDR3 runs from the conserved cysteine through the conserved F or W. The order of the fields is clone size, V gene, J gene, D gene, CDR3 DNA, CDR3 protein. The D gene is left open where the match is weak. For some rows the clone size is stated as once, few or many, or as a class when expanded; others skip it.

abundance: many; v_gene: TRBV12-3/TRBV12-4; j_gene: TRBJ2-7; d_gene: NA; CDR3nt: TGTGCCAGCACCGATTCCCCTCGGACAGTTGAGCAGTACTTC; CDR3aa: CASTDSPRTVEQYF
abundance: NA; v_gene: TRBV4-3; j_gene: TRBJ1-5; d_gene: NA; CDR3nt: TGCGCCAGCAGCCAAGATGAAAAGGGAGGGCAGCCCCAGCATTTT; CDR3aa: CASSQDEKGGQPQHF
abundance: few; v_gene: TRBV5-1; j_gene: TRBJ1-4; d_gene: NA; CDR3nt: TGCGCCAGCAGCTTGGGCAGGGGAAGTAGTAATGAAAAACTGTTTTTT; CDR3aa: CASSLGRGSSNEKLFF
abundance: NA; v_gene: TRBV5-1; j_gene: TRBJ1-2; d_gene: TRBD1; CDR3nt: TGCGCCAGCAGCTTGGAAGTAGGGGGCTCCTATGGCTACACCTTC; CDR3aa: CASSLEVGGSYGYTF
abundance: few; v_gene: TRBV7-2; j_gene: TRBJ1-2; d_gene: NA; CDR3nt: TGTGCCAGCAGCTTAGCCATGAAATCTAACTATGGCTACACCTTC; CDR3aa: CASSLAMKSNYGYTF
abundance: few; v_gene: TRBV5-1; j_gene: TRBJ2-3; d_gene: NA; CDR3nt: TGCGCCAGCAGTAATCCACCGCCAGATACGCAGTATTTT; CDR3aa: CASSNPPPDTQYF
abundance: NA; v_gene: TRBV12-3/TRBV12-4; j_gene: TRBJ1-2; d_gene: NA; CDR3nt: TGTGCCAGCAGTTTGGCGGGTCCTGGGCTCGGTGGCTACACCTTC; CDR3aa: CASSLAGPGLGGYTF
abundance: few; v_gene: TRBV12-3/TRBV12-4; j_gene: TRBJ2-3; d_gene: NA; CDR3nt: TGTGCCAGCAGTCAGACAGTGGGCACAGATACGCAGTATTTT; CDR3aa: CASSQTVGTDTQYF
abundance: few; v_gene: TRBV5-1; j_gene: TRBJ1-4; d_gene: NA; CDR3nt: TGCGCCAGCAGCCAACGGGTACTGCCGAGCCAAAAACTGTTTTTT; CDR3aa: CASSQRVLPSQKLFF
abundance: NA; v_gene: TRBV7-6; j_gene: TRBJ2-7; d_gene: NA; CDR3nt: TGTGCCAGCAGCGAGGAACAACACCTTCCGCAGTACTTC; CDR3aa: CASSEEQHLPQYF
abundance: NA; v_gene: TRBV20-1; j_gene: TRBJ1-5; d_gene: TRBD1; CDR3nt: TGCAGTGCCGCCCTCGGGACAGGGATCAATCAGCCCCAGCATTTT; CDR3aa: CSAALGTGINQPQHF
abundance: NA; v_gene: TRBV12-3/TRBV12-4; j_gene: TRBJ2-1; d_gene: NA; CDR3nt: TGTGCCAGCAGTTTAGTGTGGGGAGAGCAGTTCTTC; CDR3aa: CASSLVWGEQFF
abundance: NA; v_gene: TRBV19; j_gene: TRBJ1-5; d_gene: NA; CDR3nt: TGTGCCAGTAGACGTCGGACAGATAGCAATCAGCCCCAGCATTTT; CDR3aa: CASRRRTDSNQPQHF
abundance: NA; v_gene: TRBV3-1; j_gene: TRBJ2-1; d_gene: TRBD2; CDR3nt: TGTGCCAGCAGCCTGGCCGGGGGGACCTCCTACAATGAGCAGTTCTTC; CDR3aa: CASSLAGGTSYNEQFF
abundance: NA; v_gene: TRBV6-5; j_gene: TRBJ2-3; d_gene: TRBD2; CDR3nt: TGTGCCAGCAGCCCCTGGACTAGCCGCGGCACAGATACGCAGTATTTT; CDR3aa: CASSPWTSRGTDTQYF
abundance: few; v_gene: TRBV4-3; j_gene: TRBJ2-7; d_gene: TRBD1; CDR3nt: TGCGCCAGCAGCCAAGATGCGACAGGGGCCTACGAGCAGTACTTC; CDR3aa: CASSQDATGAYEQYF
abundance: few; v_gene: TRBV24-1; j_gene: TRBJ2-6; d_gene: TRBD1; CDR3nt: TGTGCCACCAGTTCGGACAGGACGCAGACTGGGGCCAACGTCCTGACTTTC; CDR3aa: CATSSDRTQTGANVLTF
abundance: few; v_gene: TRBV12-3/TRBV12-4; j_gene: TRBJ2-1; d_gene: NA; CDR3nt: TGTGCCAGCAGTTCCTCTAAGGGCGTAGACAATGAGCAGTTCTTC; CDR3aa: CASSSSKGVDNEQFF
abundance: few; v_gene: TRBV11-2; j_gene: TRBJ2-5; d_gene: NA; CDR3nt: TGTGCCAGCAGACTAGCCGGACGGTACCAAGAGACCCAGTACTTC; CDR3aa: CASRLAGRYQETQYF
abundance: NA; v_gene: TRBV20-1; j_gene: TRBJ2-7; d_gene: TRBD2; CDR3nt: TGCAGTGCTCGGGACTACCTCCGATTTCCATACGAGCAGTACTTC; CDR3aa: CSARDYLRFPYEQYF
abundance: NA; v_gene: TRBV20-1; j_gene: TRBJ2-3; d_gene: TRBD2; CDR3nt: TGCAGTGCTAGAAGTTCTAGCGGGAGGGACACAGATACGCAGTATTTT; CDR3aa: CSARSSSGRDTDTQYF
abundance: few; v_gene: TRBV3-1; j_gene: TRBJ2-3; d_gene: NA; CDR3nt: TGTGCCAGCAGCCACTTACAGGGAATAACATATACGCAGTATTTT; CDR3aa: CASSHLQGITYTQYF
abundance: NA; v_gene: TRBV6-1; j_gene: TRBJ2-3; d_gene: NA; CDR3nt: TGTGCCAGCAGTCAGCAAGGGGGGGGCCTACCAGATACGCAGTATTTT; CDR3aa: CASSQQGGGLPDTQYF
abundance: NA; v_gene: TRBV12-3/TRBV12-4; j_gene: TRBJ2-1; d_gene: NA; CDR3nt: TGTGCCAGCAGTCTACGGACCCAATACAATGAGCAGTTCTTC; CDR3aa: CASSLRTQYNEQFF
abundance: many; v_gene: TRBV24-1; j_gene: TRBJ1-2; d_gene: NA; CDR3nt: TGTGCCACCAGTGATTTGGACAGAGATAACTATGGCTACACCTTC; CDR3aa: CATSDLDRDNYGYTF
abundance: many; v_gene: TRBV12-3/TRBV12-4; j_gene: TRBJ1-6; d_gene: NA; CDR3nt: TGTGCCAGCAGTTTATCCGACCCCGCTTCGGGATCACCCCTCCACTTT; CDR3aa: CASSLSDPASGSPLHF
abundance: few; v_gene: TRBV18; j_gene: TRBJ2-7; d_gene: NA; CDR3nt: TGTGCCAGCTCACCCGCGGTCACGACACCCTACGAGCAGTACTTC; CDR3aa: CASSPAVTTPYEQYF
abundance: few; v_gene: TRBV4-1; j_gene: TRBJ2-3; d_gene: NA; CDR3nt: TGCGCCAGCAGCCAAGATCGGACGGAGGATACGCAGTATTTT; CDR3aa: CASSQDRTEDTQYF
abundance: few; v_gene: TRBV5-5; j_gene: TRBJ2-5; d_gene: TRBD1; CDR3nt: TGTGCCAGCAGCGGACAGGGGGCCAAGACCCAGTACTTC; CDR3aa: CASSGQGAKTQYF
abundance: few; v_gene: TRBV15; j_gene: TRBJ1-5; d_gene: NA; CDR3nt: TGTGCCACCAGCAGAGATAAGGGTTCCCAGCATTTT; CDR3aa: CATSRDKGSQHF
abundance: few; v_gene: TRBV7-9; j_gene: TRBJ2-6; d_gene: TRBD1; CDR3nt: TGTGCCAGCAGCCAAACAGGGGGCGGTGGGGCCAACGTCCTGACTTTC; CDR3aa: CASSQTGGGGANVLTF
abundance: many; v_gene: TRBV4-2; j_gene: TRBJ2-5; d_gene: TRBD2; CDR3nt: TGTGCCAGCAGCCAAGAAAGTTTGGCTAGCGGGAGCTGGGAGACCCAGTACTTC; CDR3aa: CASSQESLASGSWETQYF
abundance: many; v_gene: TRBV6-1; j_gene: TRBJ2-5; d_gene: NA; CDR3nt: TGTGCCAGCAGTATCCCTTCCCAAGAGACCCAGTACTTC; CDR3aa: CASSIPSQETQYF
abundance: few; v_gene: TRBV6-5; j_gene: TRBJ2-7; d_gene: TRBD1; CDR3nt: TGTGCCAGCAGTTACGGACAGGTGGATTACGAGCAGTACTTC; CDR3aa: CASSYGQVDYEQYF
abundance: few; v_gene: TRBV2; j_gene: TRBJ1-5; d_gene: TRBD1; CDR3nt: TGTGCCAGCAGGACGTCCGGGACAGGGGCATATCAGCCCCAGCATTTT; CDR3aa: CASRTSGTGAYQPQHF
abundance: NA; v_gene: TRBV20-1; j_gene: TRBJ2-1; d_gene: NA; CDR3nt: TGCTGTGCTAGAGTGAGGGAAGCGGGCTCGTACAATGAGCAGTTCTTC; CDR3aa: CCARVREAGSYNEQFF
abundance: few; v_gene: TRBV20-1; j_gene: TRBJ2-1; d_gene: NA; CDR3nt: TGCAGTGGAGCCGAGAGGACGGACAACTACAATGAGCAGTTCTTC; CDR3aa: CSGAERTDNYNEQFF
abundance: NA; v_gene: TRBV20-1; j_gene: TRBJ2-2; d_gene: TRBD2; CDR3nt: TGCAGTGCTAGTGTAGCGGGGACCGGGGAGCTGTTTTTT; CDR3aa: CSASVAGTGELFF
abundance: few; v_gene: TRBV5-1; j_gene: TRBJ2-7; d_gene: NA; CDR3nt: TGCGCCAGCAGTGTGGGAGATGGTTACGAGCAGTACTTC; CDR3aa: CASSVGDGYEQYF
abundance: few; v_gene: TRBV7-2; j_gene: TRBJ2-3; d_gene: TRBD2; CDR3nt: TGTGCCAGCAGCTACGCGACTAGCGGTACGCAGTATTTT; CDR3aa: CASSYATSGTQYF
abundance: few; v_gene: TRBV12-3/TRBV12-4; j_gene: TRBJ1-1; d_gene: TRBD1; CDR3nt: TGTGCCAGCAGTTTATACCCAGGGGGCGCCGCTGAAGCTTTCTTT; CDR3aa: CASSLYPGGAAEAFF
abundance: many; v_gene: TRBV14; j_gene: TRBJ1-2; d_gene: NA; CDR3nt: TGTGCCAGCAGCCAAGACAGGTTATACTATGGCTACACCTTC; CDR3aa: CASSQDRLYYGYTF
abundance: NA; v_gene: TRBV2; j_gene: TRBJ2-7; d_gene: NA; CDR3nt: TGTGCCAGCAGTGAAAGGTGGGGCCCCTACGAGCAGTACTTC; CDR3aa: CASSERWGPYEQYF
abundance: few; v_gene: TRBV7-2; j_gene: TRBJ1-6; d_gene: NA; CDR3nt: TGTGCCAGCAGCTTACGAACCTTGAGGGATAATTCACCCCTCCACTTT; CDR3aa: CASSLRTLRDNSPLHF
abundance: few; v_gene: TRBV5-1; j_gene: TRBJ2-3; d_gene: TRBD1; CDR3nt: TGCGCCAGCAGCTTGCAGGGACAGGGAGATACGCAGTATTTT; CDR3aa: CASSLQGQGDTQYF
abundance: few; v_gene: TRBV7-2; j_gene: TRBJ2-3; d_gene: NA; CDR3nt: TGTGCCAGCAGCTTAGCGGGGAGTAAGACAGATACGCAGTATTTT; CDR3aa: CASSLAGSKTDTQYF
abundance: NA; v_gene: TRBV29-1; j_gene: TRBJ2-5; d_gene: NA; CDR3nt: TGCAGCGTTGCGTGGCAGCAAGAGACCCAGTACTTC; CDR3aa: CSVAWQQETQYF
abundance: NA; v_gene: TRBV7-6; j_gene: TRBJ2-1; d_gene: TRBD2; CDR3nt: TGTGCCAGCAGCGACCCTGGGGCTAGCGGGGGTTCCACCTACAATGAGCAGTTCTTC; CDR3aa: CASSDPGASGGSTYNEQFF
abundance: few; v_gene: TRBV4-2; j_gene: TRBJ1-2; d_gene: NA; CDR3nt: TGTGCCAGCAGCCAAGACCCCGGGACGGCTGGCTACACCTTC; CDR3aa: CASSQDPGTAGYTF
abundance: NA; v_gene: TRBV5-1; j_gene: TRBJ2-5; d_gene: TRBD1; CDR3nt: TGCGCCAGCAGCTCGTCGACAGGGGGGGCAGAGACCCAGTACTTC; CDR3aa: CASSSSTGGAETQYF
abundance: few; v_gene: TRBV7-2; j_gene: TRBJ2-5; d_gene: NA; CDR3nt: TGTGCCAGCACCGGCGGGGAGAACCAAGAGACCCAGTACTTC; CDR3aa: CASTGGENQETQYF
abundance: NA; v_gene: TRBV28; j_gene: TRBJ2-3; d_gene: NA; CDR3nt: TGTGCCAGCAGTCCTCTCGGAGGGTCAGATACGCAGTATTTT; CDR3aa: CASSPLGGSDTQYF
abundance: many; v_gene: TRBV2; j_gene: TRBJ1-1; d_gene: TRBD1; CDR3nt: TGTGCCAGCAGTTGGACAGGGGGGAACACTGAAGCTTTCTTT; CDR3aa: CASSWTGGNTEAFF
abundance: few; v_gene: TRBV13; j_gene: TRBJ2-2; d_gene: NA; CDR3nt: TGTGCCAGCAGCTTAATGGGAGCGAGACAGACAGTAAACACCGGGGAGCTGTTTTTT; CDR3aa: CASSLMGARQTVNTGELFF
abundance: few; v_gene: TRBV28; j_gene: TRBJ2-1; d_gene: NA; CDR3nt: TGTGCCAGCACCAAATCCCGGACTATCTACAATGAGCAGTTCTTC; CDR3aa: CASTKSRTIYNEQFF